These T cell receptor beta chains were read from a single sample in a study of T cell changes during pregnancy in multiple sclerosis. Measured with immunoSEQ multiplex PCR; TCRdb has only the in-frame clones, and not every one. This sample has 68,000 or so clones, with less than 95% found just once. The sample in question was peripheral blood, obtained in the second trimester of pregnancy. These receptor sequences come from a female donor with multiple sclerosis, enrolled in a pregnancy study. Each CDR3 is given with its conserved first and last residue. Fields, in order: clone size, J gene, V gene, CDR3 protein. Some rows mark clone size as missing; the rest say once, few, many or name a class of expanded clone.

clone_size: once
j_call: TRBJ1-1
v_call: TRBV2
cdr3_aa: CASSEASGTEAFF

clone_size: NA
j_call: TRBJ2-2
v_call: TRBV9
cdr3_aa: CASSVDFSGATGELFF

clone_size: NA
j_call: TRBJ2-7
v_call: TRBV19
cdr3_aa: CASSFGTGGAYEQYF

clone_size: NA
j_call: TRBJ2-2
v_call: TRBV30
cdr3_aa: CAWSVQGVNTGELFF

clone_size: NA
j_call: TRBJ2-5
v_call: TRBV5-1
cdr3_aa: CASSFQDSVQETQYF

clone_size: NA
j_call: TRBJ1-2
v_call: TRBV7-3
cdr3_aa: CASSPGGGGYTF

clone_size: NA
j_call: TRBJ2-7
v_call: TRBV9
cdr3_aa: CASSVVGGSDEQYF

clone_size: few
j_call: TRBJ1-1
v_call: TRBV19
cdr3_aa: CASSDQLTEAFF

clone_size: NA
j_call: TRBJ1-2
v_call: TRBV6-7
cdr3_aa: CASSYEGAPDYGYTF

clone_size: NA
j_call: TRBJ2-1
v_call: TRBV9
cdr3_aa: CASSVPPGGSYNEQFF

clone_size: NA
j_call: TRBJ2-1
v_call: TRBV7-3
cdr3_aa: CASSLAGGLYNEQFF

clone_size: NA
j_call: TRBJ2-1
v_call: TRBV29-1
cdr3_aa: CSAQGNNEQFF

clone_size: NA
j_call: TRBJ2-3
v_call: TRBV2
cdr3_aa: CASARRGTDTQYF

clone_size: NA
j_call: TRBJ2-2
v_call: TRBV7-3
cdr3_aa: CASSLSGAFTGELFF

clone_size: NA
j_call: TRBJ2-7
v_call: TRBV19
cdr3_aa: CASSPGYYHYEQYF

clone_size: NA
j_call: TRBJ1-2
v_call: TRBV27
cdr3_aa: CASSPTGANYGYTF

clone_size: NA
j_call: TRBJ2-1
v_call: TRBV5-6
cdr3_aa: CASSNDYGDSYNEQFF

clone_size: NA
j_call: TRBJ2-3
v_call: TRBV18
cdr3_aa: CASSPLSGALGDTQYF

clone_size: NA
j_call: TRBJ1-2
v_call: TRBV18
cdr3_aa: CASSPGQGAEGYTF

clone_size: NA
j_call: TRBJ1-2
v_call: TRBV19
cdr3_aa: CASSSSGQGIGGYTF

clone_size: NA
j_call: TRBJ2-7
v_call: TRBV6-1
cdr3_aa: CASSEGGSYEQYF

clone_size: NA
j_call: TRBJ1-6
v_call: TRBV10-2
cdr3_aa: CASSEMGTGNSPLHF

clone_size: NA
j_call: TRBJ2-5
v_call: TRBV18
cdr3_aa: CASSPGYQETQYF

clone_size: NA
j_call: TRBJ2-7
v_call: TRBV9
cdr3_aa: CASSPGQGVWEQYF

clone_size: NA
j_call: TRBJ1-2
v_call: TRBV6-1
cdr3_aa: CASTFLRQGAQGYTF

clone_size: NA
j_call: TRBJ1-1
v_call: TRBV19
cdr3_aa: CASSSQGLNTEAFF

clone_size: once
j_call: TRBJ1-1
v_call: TRBV9
cdr3_aa: CASSANVEMNTEAFF

clone_size: NA
j_call: TRBJ2-4
v_call: TRBV5-5
cdr3_aa: CASSFSGGFVSKNIQYF

clone_size: NA
j_call: TRBJ1-1
v_call: TRBV9
cdr3_aa: CASSVGVRGTAESITEAFF

clone_size: NA
j_call: TRBJ2-7
v_call: TRBV5-4
cdr3_aa: CASSSKTGSYEQYF

clone_size: NA
j_call: TRBJ2-3
v_call: TRBV7-3
cdr3_aa: CASSRFPRGWLDTQYF

clone_size: NA
j_call: TRBJ2-3
v_call: TRBV4-3
cdr3_aa: CASSQDYGGATDTQYF

clone_size: NA
j_call: TRBJ1-2
v_call: TRBV27
cdr3_aa: CASSPTPQGDYGYTF

clone_size: NA
j_call: TRBJ2-4
v_call: TRBV5-4
cdr3_aa: CASSPRGQGRGENIQYF

clone_size: NA
j_call: TRBJ1-1
v_call: TRBV7-9
cdr3_aa: CASSPTGGRAFF

clone_size: NA
j_call: TRBJ2-1
v_call: TRBV18
cdr3_aa: CASSEVNEQFF

clone_size: NA
j_call: TRBJ2-1
v_call: TRBV10-3
cdr3_aa: CAISGPPSGLVNEQFF

clone_size: NA
j_call: TRBJ1-5
v_call: TRBV19
cdr3_aa: CASSRGGQGVSTQPQHF

clone_size: NA
j_call: TRBJ1-5
v_call: TRBV5-5
cdr3_aa: CASSPQAPGGNQPQHF

clone_size: NA
j_call: TRBJ1-3
v_call: TRBV5-1
cdr3_aa: CASSLGGRDTIYF

clone_size: NA
j_call: TRBJ2-3
v_call: TRBV5-1
cdr3_aa: CASSTGLAGGLSTDTQYF

clone_size: NA
j_call: TRBJ1-1
v_call: TRBV18
cdr3_aa: CASSPLEWGENTEAFF

clone_size: NA
j_call: TRBJ1-1
v_call: TRBV7-3
cdr3_aa: CASSVLGGNTEAFF

clone_size: NA
j_call: TRBJ2-1
v_call: TRBV7-2
cdr3_aa: CASSSRLAGAYNEQFF

clone_size: NA
j_call: TRBJ2-1
v_call: TRBV19
cdr3_aa: CASSTTGIGEQFF

clone_size: NA
j_call: TRBJ1-1
v_call: TRBV5-1
cdr3_aa: CASSSWAGVETEAFF

clone_size: once
j_call: TRBJ2-3
v_call: TRBV10-3
cdr3_aa: CAISESVTDIDTQYF

clone_size: NA
j_call: TRBJ2-2
v_call: TRBV5-4
cdr3_aa: CASSLGQLSGELFF

clone_size: NA
j_call: TRBJ1-5
v_call: TRBV27
cdr3_aa: CASNPVGQGGYQPQHF

clone_size: NA
j_call: TRBJ2-7
v_call: TRBV15
cdr3_aa: CATSRDRQGGEQYF

clone_size: NA
j_call: TRBJ1-3
v_call: TRBV7-2
cdr3_aa: CASSLSTLQLNTIYF

clone_size: NA
j_call: TRBJ1-6
v_call: TRBV2
cdr3_aa: CASSERLSYSPLHF

clone_size: NA
j_call: TRBJ1-1
v_call: TRBV5-1
cdr3_aa: CASSLGLTGDFNTEAFF

clone_size: NA
j_call: TRBJ2-7
v_call: TRBV27
cdr3_aa: CAGRLTGPVSEQYF

clone_size: NA
j_call: TRBJ1-1
v_call: TRBV10-1
cdr3_aa: CASSETTGGEGTEAFF